What follows are 28 T cell receptor beta chains derived from one specimen sequenced in a study of T cell responses to AZD1222 COVID-19 vaccine. The protocol was immunoSEQ multiplex PCR, while the TCRdb copy is restricted to in-frame clones and leaves out a portion. The sample yields about 150,000 clones, about 85% seen once. This material consisted of peripheral blood, taken on day 0 of AZD1222 vaccination. These receptors all come from an adult in good health.

This clone was detected only a few times. The gene calls are TRBV19 and TRBJ1-2, with TRBD1 matching 7 bases. The germline CDR1 and CDR2 sequences are LNHDA and SQIVND (reference sequence). This CDR3 comprises 14 residues. V was pared by 7 bases and J by 2 bases, with 7 bases of the junction left unmatched. CDR3 coding DNA: TGTGCCAGTAATGTTTGGGACAGAAACTATGGCTACACCTTC. This encodes CASNVWDRNYGYTF.

V and J are TRBV7-2 and TRBJ1-6; D is undetermined. CDR1 and CDR2 from the germline V gene are SGHTA and FQGNSA. Between the trimmed V and J ends, which lost 1 base and 8 bases, there was a span of 12 bases. The CDR3 has 15 amino acids. CDR3: CASSLVQGSYSPLHF. Here the CDR3 DNA reads TGTGCCAGCAGCTTAGTCCAAGGGTCCTATTCACCCCTCCACTTT. Supplemented by reference TRBV7-2 and TRBJ1-6, the full variable domain reads GAGVSQSPSNKVTEKGKDVELRCDPISGHTALYWYRQSLGQGLEFLIYFQGNSAPDKSGLPSDRFSAERTGGSVSTLTIQRTQQEDSAVYLCASSLVQGSYSPLHFGNGTRLTVT.

V is TRBV27 and J is TRBJ2-5, with 7 positions matching TRBD2. Trimming cost V 6 bases and J 5 bases; bases outside gene matches: 6. Germline V lookup: CDR1 MNHEY, CDR2 SMNVEV (reference sequence). The CDR3 contains 13 residues. This CDR3 is CASSSWGGETQYF. As DNA, the CDR3 is TGTGCCAGCAGCTCCTGGGGGGGGGAGACCCAGTACTTC.

The rearrangement links TRBV6-5 to TRBJ1-5, with 7 bases fitting TRBD1. The CDR3 extends over 16 amino acids. The V gene end was trimmed by 4 bases and the J gene end by 2 bases; junction bases not matched to a gene: 8. Germline V gene sequence: CDR1 MNHEY, CDR2 SVGAGI. The CDR3 DNA follows: TGTGCCAGCAGTTCAGGGGGTTCTTCTCGCAATCAGCCCCAGCATTTT. Its translation is CASSSGGSSRNQPQHF.

This clone appeared once. The rearrangement joins TRBV18 to TRBJ1-1; maybe TRBD1 (6 bases). The V gene lost 1 base and the J gene lost 5 bases, with 11 bases spanning the gap. Germline CDR1 reads KGHSH; CDR2 reads LQKENI. The CDR3 has 14 amino acids. The CDR3: CASSPQGERTEAFF. The CDR3, as DNA: TGTGCCAGCTCACCACAGGGGGAGAGGACTGAAGCTTTCTTT.

The genes are TRBV3-1 (or the pseudogene TRBV3-2) and TRBJ1-1; D call uncertain. The CDR3 extends over 16 amino acids. V was shortened by 0 bases and J by 1 base, with 12 bases between the two germline ends. Germline CDR1 and CDR2: LGHDT and YNNKEL (reference sequence). CDR3 DNA sequence: TGTGCCAGCAGCCAAGATAGCGCAGCGAGGAACACTGAAGCTTTCTTT. Amino acids: CASSQDSAARNTEAFF.

This chain uses TRBV14 with TRBJ2-2, with D possibly matching TRBD1 (5 bases). Trimming removed 1 base from V and 5 bases from J, with 11 bases in between. In germline, CDR1 is SGHDN, CDR2 FVKESK. The CDR3 extends over 15 amino acids. The CDR3 reads CASSQVGEWTGELFF. The CDR3 nucleotides read TGTGCCAGCAGCCAAGTAGGGGAATGGACCGGGGAGCTGTTTTTT.

The V call is TRBV6-5, the J call TRBJ2-7; 12 nucleotides align to TRBD1. Germline-derived CDR1 and CDR2 are MNHEY and SVGAGI. The CDR3 totals 14 residues. Trimming cost V 2 bases and J 6 bases; bases outside gene matches: 2. The chain's CDR3 is CASSYGTGGAEQYF. CDR3 coding DNA: TGTGCCAGCAGTTACGGGACAGGGGGCGCCGAGCAGTACTTC.

J is TRBJ2-3 and V is TRBV5-1; D assignment may be TRBD1 or TRBD2 (6 bases each). Germline CDR1 reads SGHRS; CDR2 reads YFSETQ. Trimming shortened V by 6 bases and J by 3 bases, and 14 bases separated the two germline ends. This CDR3 comprises 14 residues. CDR3 sequence: CASTKGGVTDTQYF. The CDR3 region has the DNA TGCGCCAGCACTAAGGGGGGTGTAACAGATACGCAGTATTTT.

V is TRBV2 and J is TRBJ2-2, with 12 bases identical to TRBD2. The CDR3 extends over 16 amino acids. Germline V gene lookup returns CDR1 SNHLY and CDR2 FYNNEI. J lost 4 bases, V lost 4 bases, and 4 bases had no gene match. As DNA, the CDR3 is TGTGCCAGCAGTGCCCCTAGCGGGGGGGCCACCGGGGAGCTGTTTTTT. It is translated as CASSAPSGGATGELFF.

V and J are TRBV4-3 and TRBJ2-2, with 9 bases fitting TRBD2. The CDR3 totals 18 residues. Germline trimming cut 0 bases from V and 4 bases from J; bases unmatched to any gene: 9. Looked up from germline, CDR1 is LGHNA and CDR2 is YSLEER. The CDR3 sequence: CASSQEPSGESATGELFF. CDR3 DNA: TGCGCCAGCAGCCAAGAGCCTAGCGGGGAGAGTGCCACCGGGGAGCTGTTTTTT.

The V call is TRBV9, the J call TRBJ2-2; tentative D call: TRBD1 (6 bases). V lost 0 bases, J lost 0 bases, and 15 bases lay in between. Per the germline V gene, CDR1 is SGDLS and CDR2 is YYNGEE. CDR3 size: 18 residues. The DNA of the CDR3 is TGTGCCAGCAGCGTAGCGTTCCACAGGGCAACGAACACCGGGGAGCTGTTTTTT. Amino acid sequence: CASSVAFHRATNTGELFF.

This clone appeared a single time. The genes are TRBV5-4 and TRBJ2-7; D uncertain. With 3 bases removed from V and 7 bases from J, the gap between germline ends came to 14 bases. CDR1 and CDR2 from the germline V gene are SGHNT and YYREEE (reference sequence). The CDR3 runs to 13 residues. The CDR3 spells CASSSPRTEEQYF. DNA for the CDR3: TGTGCCAGCAGCTCTCCTAGAACGGAAGAGCAGTACTTC.

The CDR3 here is CASSSNYGYTF. Written as DNA, the CDR3 is TGCGCCAGCAGCAGTAACTATGGCTACACCTTC. The rearrangement links TRBV5-1 to TRBJ1-2; no clear D gene. Trimming took 4 bases from V and 1 from J, leaving 2 bases between them. Germline-derived CDR1 and CDR2 are SGHRS and YFSETQ. The CDR3 length is 11 residues.

The chain is built from TRBV19 and TRBJ1-1; 9 bases are a match to TRBD1. Germline lookup yields CDR1 LNHDA and CDR2 SQIVND (reference sequence). The V gene end was trimmed by 6 bases and the J gene end by 3 bases; junction bases not matched to a gene: 8. CDR3 length: 15 amino acids. This chain's CDR3 is CASRDRGARHTEAFF. CDR3 coding DNA: TGTGCCAGTAGGGACAGGGGCGCGAGGCACACTGAAGCTTTCTTT.

The V call is TRBV19, the J call TRBJ2-3; D is ambiguous. The V gene lost 10 bases and the J gene lost 4 bases, with 15 bases spanning the gap. This CDR3 comprises 13 residues. Germline V lookup: CDR1 LNHDA, CDR2 SQIVND (reference sequence). The CDR3 DNA reads as TGTGCCACCTCAGATTACAATCCAGATACGCAGTATTTT. Translation gives CATSDYNPDTQYF.

V and J are TRBV6-2 or TRBV6-3 and TRBJ1-2; D call uncertain. Germline-derived CDR1 and CDR2 are MNHEY and SVGEGT. The V and J ends lost 4 bases and 7 bases respectively, with 4 bases between them. CDR3 length equals 10 residues. The CDR3 loop reads CASSSGGYTF. The CDR3 region has the DNA TGTGCCAGCAGTTCTGGTGGCTACACCTTC.

The chain joins TRBV5-6 to TRBJ1-1, with 7 bases lining up with TRBD1. V lost 4 bases to trimming and J lost 1 base; unmatched junction nucleotides: 4. CDR1 is SGHDT and CDR2 is YYEEEE in the germline V gene. CDR3 size: 14 residues. CDR3 in amino acids: CASSRGTENTEAFF. The CDR3 DNA reads as TGTGCCAGCAGCCGCGGGACAGAGAACACTGAAGCTTTCTTT.

The V call is TRBV18, the J call TRBJ2-3; 8 bases map to TRBD2. There are 14 residues in the CDR3. With 10 bases clipped from V and 0 bases from J, the junction kept 6 bases outside the gene matches. In germline, CDR1 is KGHSH, CDR2 LQKENI. The CDR3 region is CATRLASSTDTQYF. CDR3 nucleotide sequence: TGTGCCACAAGACTAGCGTCAAGCACAGATACGCAGTATTTT. Variable domain in full (rest from reference TRBV18 and TRBJ2-3): NAGVMQNPRHLVRRRGQEARLRCSPMKGHSHVYWYRQLPEEGLKFMVYLQKENIIDESGMPKERFSAEFPKEGPSILRIQQVVRGDSAAYFCATRLASSTDTQYFGPGTRLTVL.

This clone was detected once. The chain carries TRBV19 and TRBJ2-7, with D possibly TRBD2 on 7 matching bases. The CDR3 has 15 amino acids. The germline CDR1 and CDR2 sequences are LNHDA and SQIVND (reference sequence). Trimming pared 0 bases from V and 10 bases from J, leaving 19 bases between. CDR3 coding DNA: TGTGCCAGTAGTATAGAAGGGGGGGGACCCCTGTTCCAGTACTTC. Translation: CASSIEGGGPLFQYF.

The chain carries TRBV6-5 and TRBJ2-2; D is undetermined. The CDR3 consists of 13 residues. The germline V and J ends were trimmed by 9 bases and 4 bases, with 12 bases remaining between them. Germline lookup yields CDR1 MNHEY and CDR2 SVGAGI. In nucleotides, the CDR3 is TGTGCCAGTTTTAGCCTGGCCACCGGGGAGCTGTTTTTT. It codes for CASFSLATGELFF.

The V call is TRBV5-6, the J call TRBJ1-2; TRBD1 matches at 8 bases. Trimming took 3 bases from V and 8 from J; bases not matched to a gene: 12. Germline-derived CDR1 and CDR2 are SGHDT and YYEEEE. The length of the CDR3 is 15 residues. CDR3 bases: TGTGCCAGCAGCTCAGGACAGGGTTTTTTTGGGGGCTACACCTTC. Its translation is CASSSGQGFFGGYTF.

The rearrangement uses TRBV21-1 and TRBJ2-1. TRBV21-1 is annotated as a pseudogene. This CDR3 has 12 residues. The CDR3 here is CASSKVHNEQFF. CDR3 nucleotides: TGTGCCAGCAGCAAAGTGCACAATGAGCAGTTCTTC.

The V and J genes are TRBV6-6 and TRBJ1-6; 9 nucleotides line up with TRBD1. Germline CDR1 and CDR2: MNHNY and SVGAGI (reference sequence). The J segment lost 7 bases and the V segment lost 2 bases, leaving 0 bases of the junction unmatched. The CDR3 has 14 residues. The CDR3 is CASSYGQGNSPLHF. Written as DNA, the CDR3 is TGTGCCAGCAGTTACGGACAGGGGAATTCACCCCTCCACTTT.

The chain combines TRBV7-3 with TRBJ2-3; 10 bases agree with TRBD2. Germline V gives CDR1 SGHTA, CDR2 FQGTGA. V lost 5 bases, J lost 2 bases, and 7 bases stayed unmatched. The CDR3 contains 16 residues. CDR3 protein: CASSPPSGGSTDTQYF. As DNA, the CDR3 is TGTGCCAGCAGCCCCCCTAGCGGGGGTTCCACAGATACGCAGTATTTT. The complete variable domain, with remaining parts taken from reference TRBV7-3 and TRBJ2-3, reads GAGVSQTPSNKVTEKGKYVELRCDPISGHTALYWYRQSLGQGPEFLIYFQGTGAADDSGLPNDRFFAVRPEGSVSTLKIQRTERGDSAVYLCASSPPSGGSTDTQYFGPGTRLTVL.

V gene TRBV6-5 combines with J gene TRBJ2-7, with 11 positions matching TRBD1. Trimming took 6 bases from V and 6 from J; bases not matched to a gene: 10. This CDR3 comprises 15 residues. From germline, CDR1 is MNHEY and CDR2 SVGAGI. The CDR3 spells CASRLGTGGYGEQYF. The CDR3 DNA follows: TGTGCCAGCAGACTAGGGACAGGGGGATATGGCGAGCAGTACTTC.

This clone was seen once. The CDR3 sequence is CASSQVGGREQFF. In DNA, the CDR3 is TGTGCCAGCAGCCAGGTAGGGGGCAGGGAGCAGTTCTTC. The chain employs TRBV3-1 (or the pseudogene TRBV3-2) and TRBJ2-1; 7 nucleotides match TRBD1. The CDR3 has 13 amino acids. V trimming: 3 bases; J trimming: 10 bases; junction bases outside the gene matches: 6. Germline assignment: CDR1 LGHDT and CDR2 YNNKEL (reference sequence).

In this sample, this clone turned up a few times. The chain combines TRBV6-2 or TRBV6-3 with TRBJ1-5; D is unclear. There are 12 residues in the CDR3. The germline CDR1 and CDR2 sequences are MNHEY and SVGEGT. Trimming removed 6 bases from V and 9 bases from J, with 12 bases in between. CDR3: CASSVGWGPQHF. The CDR3, as DNA: TGTGCCAGCAGCGTCGGTTGGGGGCCCCAGCATTTT.